The 19 T cell receptor beta chains presented below share a single source sample, sequenced in a study of blood T cell repertoires in COVID-19. The table came from immunoSEQ multiplex PCR; TCRdb's copy has only in-frame clones and leaves some out. The sample consists of just under 95,000 clones, about 80% of them appearing once. Sample: peripheral blood. The receptors here all came from a human donor in a cohort sampled during active COVID-19.

The chain is built from TRBV29-1 and TRBJ1-2; 7 nucleotides agree with TRBD1. J was trimmed by 7 bases and V by 6 bases; bases with no gene match: 11. Germline CDR1 reads SQVTM; CDR2 reads ANQGSEA. The CDR3 spans 13 residues. The CDR3 is CSVATDRVLGYTF. The CDR3 DNA sequence: TGCAGCGTAGCTACCGACAGGGTACTTGGCTACACCTTC. Variable domain in full (rest from reference TRBV29-1 and TRBJ1-2): SAVISQKPSRDICQRGTSLTIQCQVDSQVTMMFWYRQQPGQSLTLIATANQGSEATYESGFVIDKFPISRPNLTFSTLTVSNMSPEDSSIYLCSVATDRVLGYTFGSGTRLTVV.

CDR3 DNA sequence: TGTGCCAGCACCCTTTGTAGCCACAGGGGCTACGAGCAGTACTTC. Translating it yields CASTLCSHRGYEQYF. The chain employs TRBV21-1 and TRBJ2-7; the table assigns TRBD1, which was not confirmed against the DNA. TRBV21-1 is deemed a pseudogene. This CDR3 comprises 15 residues.

The chain uses TRBV5-1 and TRBJ2-6; D possibly corresponds to TRBD1 (5 bases). Germline CDR1 is SGHRS and CDR2 is YFSETQ. There are 17 residues in the CDR3. The V end was cut by 2 bases, the J end by 0 bases, with 12 bases between. CDR3 sequence reads: CASSFRSGLSGANVLTF. The CDR3 nucleotides read TGCGCCAGCAGCTTTCGTTCAGGGCTCTCTGGGGCCAACGTCCTGACTTTC.

This chain uses TRBV11-2 with TRBJ2-7; 10 nucleotides line up with TRBD2. The CDR3 loop spans 15 amino acids. Looked up from germline, CDR1 is SGHAT and CDR2 is FQNNGV. V was pared by 3 bases and J by 3 bases, with 5 bases of the junction left unmatched. For the CDR3, the DNA is TGTGCCAGCAGCTTCCGGCTAGCGGGAGTCTACGAGCAGTACTTC. This codes for CASSFRLAGVYEQYF.

The chain couples TRBV5-1 to TRBJ1-6; 9 bases are shared with TRBD1. The CDR3 runs 14 residues. Germline assignment: CDR1 SGHRS and CDR2 YFSETQ. The ends lost 4 bases at V and 10 bases at J; junction bases unmatched: 6. The CDR3: CASSEGQGGSPLHF. The CDR3 DNA sequence: TGCGCCAGCAGCGAGGGACAGGGAGGCTCACCCCTCCACTTT.

This chain links TRBV27 with TRBJ2-1; D might be TRBD2 (6 bases). This CDR3 is built from 16 residues. The germline V and J ends were trimmed by 3 bases and 8 bases, with 20 bases remaining between them. Germline CDR1 is MNHEY and CDR2 is SMNVEV (reference sequence). The CDR3 spells CASSLRKRAGLHEQFF. The CDR3 DNA sequence: TGTGCCAGCAGTTTGCGAAAGCGGGCCGGCCTGCATGAGCAGTTCTTC.

This chain joins TRBV19 and TRBJ2-1; 11 positions agree with TRBD1. CDR1 and CDR2 from the germline V gene are LNHDA and SQIVND (reference sequence). This CDR3 comprises 15 residues. V shed 9 bases, J shed 7 bases, and the junction held 11 bases outside the gene matches. CDR3 nucleotide sequence: TGTGCCAGCCTCTGGCCTGGGACAGGGGGGAATGAGCAGTTCTTC. It translates to CASLWPGTGGNEQFF.

The gene calls are TRBV10-1 and TRBJ2-7; 9 nucleotides agree with TRBD1. V lost 4 bases, J lost 3 bases, and 7 bases stayed unmatched. CDR3 length: 15 residues. Germline-derived CDR1 and CDR2 are WNHNN and SYGVQD (reference sequence). The CDR3 bases are TGCGCCAGCAGTGCACGACAGGGGGACGGCTACGAGCAGTACTTC. This codes for CASSARQGDGYEQYF.

This clone was seen a single time. The chain couples TRBV12-3 or TRBV12-4 to TRBJ2-7, with a weak D call TRBD2 (6 bases). The CDR3 contains 12 residues. V lost 6 bases, J lost 7 bases, and 13 bases lay in between. CDR3 in amino acids: CASRPFGGEQYF. CDR3 bases: TGTGCCAGCAGACCGTTTGGGGGGGAGCAGTACTTC.

The CDR3 spells CASSRAPGGTDEQYF. CDR3 DNA sequence: TGTGCCAGCAGCCGGGCACCGGGAGGGACGGACGAGCAGTACTTC. The gene calls are TRBV14 and TRBJ2-7, with 8 bases identical to TRBD2. This CDR3 comprises 15 residues. With 4 bases clipped from V and 5 bases from J, the junction kept 10 bases outside the gene matches. Looked up from germline, CDR1 is SGHDN and CDR2 is FVKESK.

The V call is TRBV6-5, the J call TRBJ2-5, with 7 nucleotides matching TRBD1. V shed 6 bases, J shed 5 bases, and the junction held 9 bases outside the gene matches. Germline lookup yields CDR1 MNHEY and CDR2 SVGAGI. This CDR3 has 14 amino acids. CDR3 region: CASSSSGGRETQYF. The CDR3 region has the DNA TGTGCCAGCAGCTCCTCAGGGGGACGCGAGACCCAGTACTTC.

The chain links TRBV27 to TRBJ2-3; 7 nucleotides match TRBD2. The CDR3 loop spans 13 amino acids. CDR1 MNHEY and CDR2 SMNVEV come from the germline V gene (reference sequence). The J segment lost 4 bases and the V segment lost 2 bases, leaving 0 bases of the junction unmatched. The CDR3 DNA is TGTGCCAGCAGTTTAGCGGGGGCAGATACGCAGTATTTT. Translating gives CASSLAGADTQYF.

The chain is built from TRBV5-1 and TRBJ2-7; 11 nucleotides match TRBD2. Trimming at V came to 2 bases and at J to 0 bases, leaving 10 bases not matched to a gene. The germline V gene has CDR1 SGHRS and CDR2 YFSETQ. The CDR3 runs to 18 residues. The CDR3 protein is CASSLMASGRPSSYEQYF. In DNA, the CDR3 is TGCGCCAGCAGCTTAATGGCTAGCGGGAGGCCCAGCTCCTACGAGCAGTACTTC.

This chain connects TRBV28 to TRBJ2-7; 8 bases are shared with TRBD1. Germline V gene lookup returns CDR1 MDHEN and CDR2 SYDVKM. The CDR3 totals 15 residues. The ends lost 2 bases at V and 3 bases at J; junction bases unmatched: 6. CDR3 nucleotides: TGTGCCAGCAGTTTAATTGGGACAGGCCGCTACGAGCAGTACTTC. Translating gives CASSLIGTGRYEQYF.

The rearrangement links TRBV28 to TRBJ2-3; 7 bases are shared with TRBD2. Unmatched junction bases numbered 7, after V lost 5 bases and J lost 5 bases. Germline-derived CDR1 and CDR2 are MDHEN and SYDVKM. CDR3 length: 14 residues. The CDR3 spells CASSPSGKGDTQYF. The CDR3 DNA follows: TGTGCCAGCAGTCCCAGCGGGAAGGGAGATACGCAGTATTTT.

The V gene is TRBV27, the J gene TRBJ2-1, with a weak D call TRBD1 (6 bases). The CDR3 is made up of 15 amino acids. Germline loops: CDR1 MNHEY, CDR2 SMNVEV (reference sequence). Between the trimmed V and J ends, which lost 5 bases and 1 base, there was a span of 12 bases. CDR3 DNA sequence: TGTGCCAGCAGTCAAAGGGACATTTCCTACAATGAGCAGTTCTTC. Protein product: CASSQRDISYNEQFF.

The chain couples TRBV9 to TRBJ1-6, with no clear D. Deletions cut 0 bases from V and 9 bases from J, with 7 bases between. Germline V CDR1 and CDR2: SGDLS, YYNGEE. This CDR3 has 13 amino acids. The CDR3, as DNA: TGTGCCAGCAGCGTAGCGGAGTTTTCACCCCTCCACTTT. Its translation: CASSVAEFSPLHF.

This chain links TRBV6-5 with TRBJ1-5; tentative D call: TRBD1 (6 bases). The V and J ends lost 7 bases and 8 bases respectively, with 9 bases between them. Germline V gene data show CDR1 as MNHEY and CDR2 as SVGAGI. The CDR3 is 11 residues long. The CDR3 DNA sequence: TGTGCCAGCAAGGGGGGGGAGCCCCAGCATTTT. Translated, it gives CASKGGEPQHF.

The chain combines TRBV7-2 with TRBJ2-7, with no clear D. Germline V gene data show CDR1 as SGHTA and CDR2 as FQGNSA. Deletions cut 5 bases from V and 3 bases from J, with 17 bases between. The CDR3 runs to 15 residues. CDR3 coding DNA: TGTGCCAGCAGCCCCGGATCTGGTTCAGGCTACGAGCAGTACTTC. Translating it yields CASSPGSGSGYEQYF.